The 21 T cell receptor beta chains below come from one sample, sequenced in a study of blood T cell repertoires in COVID-19. The table came from immunoSEQ multiplex PCR; TCRdb's copy has only in-frame clones and leaves some out. The sample includes 200,000 to 300,000 clones, 75% to 85% of them seen just once. The sequenced sample consisted of peripheral blood. These receptors were taken from a woman aged 70-85 years with acute or convalescent COVID-19.

The chain has TRBV3-1 (or the pseudogene TRBV3-2) and TRBJ2-7, with D maybe TRBD2 (6 bases). This CDR3 is built from 17 residues. Germline CDR1 is LGHDT and CDR2 is YNNKEL (reference sequence). The ends were cut back, 1 base at V and 0 bases at J, with 16 bases in the middle. The chain's CDR3 is CASSQVGAGRLSYEQYF. The CDR3, as DNA: TGTGCCAGCAGCCAAGTTGGGGCGGGGCGTCTCTCCTACGAGCAGTACTTC.

The chain recombines TRBV5-5 with TRBJ1-3, with D maybe TRBD1 (6 bases). Per germline, CDR1 SGHKS and CDR2 YYEKEE (reference sequence). V shed 4 bases and J shed 2 bases, with 10 bases lying between them. The CDR3 consists of 14 residues. Written as DNA, the CDR3 is TGTGCCAGCAGCCGGACAGAGGCTGGAAACACCATATATTTT. Its protein is CASSRTEAGNTIYF.

This chain connects TRBV28 to TRBJ1-4; no clear D gene. Germline CDR1 and CDR2: MDHEN and SYDVKM. The length of the CDR3 is 13 residues. The V end was cut by 7 bases, the J end by 0 bases, with 6 bases between. The CDR3 reads CASTYPTNEKLFF. The CDR3 DNA sequence: TGTGCCAGCACTTATCCAACTAATGAAAAACTGTTTTTT.

The rearrangement uses TRBV18 and TRBJ1-1, with D possibly being TRBD1 (6 bases). The V gene lost 3 bases and the J gene lost 5 bases, with 13 bases spanning the gap. The CDR3 sequence is 14 residues long. Germline V CDR1 and CDR2: KGHSH, LQKENI. The CDR3 loop reads CASSPRDKKTEAFF. Written as DNA, the CDR3 is TGTGCCAGCTCACCCCGGGACAAAAAGACTGAAGCTTTCTTT.

The V gene is TRBV5-1, the J gene TRBJ2-1, with D hard to call. The CDR3 runs to 13 residues. The V gene's germline CDR1 is SGHRS and CDR2 YFSETQ. Trimming took off 0 bases at V and 8 bases at J, with 9 bases between the two ends. Here the CDR3 reads CASSLAPSDEQFF. The CDR3 region has the DNA TGCGCCAGCAGCTTGGCCCCCTCGGATGAGCAGTTCTTC.

The chain has TRBV5-4 and TRBJ2-3; the D gene is possibly TRBD1 (6 bases). Trimming stripped 4 bases from V and 5 bases from J, with 17 bases between. Germline V CDR1 and CDR2: SGHNT, YYREEE (reference sequence). There are 15 residues in the CDR3. The CDR3 region has the DNA TGTGCCAGCAGCATTTACAGGGAAATGGGAGATACGCAGTATTTT. Protein product: CASSIYREMGDTQYF.

This sequence joins TRBV18 and TRBJ2-1; 7 bases fit TRBD2. Germline assignment: CDR1 KGHSH and CDR2 LQKENI. This CDR3 contains 16 residues. The trim removed 2 bases at V and 1 base at J, leaving 5 bases unmatched. The CDR3 DNA follows: TGTGCCAGCTCACCAATGCCGGGACTATCCTACAATGAGCAGTTCTTC. Its protein product is CASSPMPGLSYNEQFF.

V is TRBV6-2 or TRBV6-3 and J is TRBJ1-2, with TRBD1 identical over 7 bases. The trim removed 5 bases at V and 8 bases at J, leaving 5 bases unmatched. From germline, CDR1 is MNHEY and CDR2 SVGEGT. This CDR3 is 12 amino acids long. This CDR3 is CASSPTGKGYTF. CDR3 DNA sequence: TGTGCCAGCAGTCCGACAGGGAAAGGCTACACCTTC.

The J gene is TRBJ2-3, the V gene TRBV19, with 11 positions matching TRBD2. Germline V gives CDR1 LNHDA, CDR2 SQIVND (reference sequence). The ends lost 3 bases at V and 2 bases at J; junction bases unmatched: 1. This CDR3 is 15 amino acids long. CDR3 protein: CASSMTSGDTDTQYF. The CDR3 DNA sequence: TGTGCCAGTAGTATGACTAGCGGGGACACAGATACGCAGTATTTT.

V is TRBV21-1 and J is TRBJ1-5. TRBV21-1 constitutes a pseudogene. This CDR3 is built from 17 residues. DNA of the CDR3: TGTGCCAGCAGCGACCAATGGGAGGGGGGTTATAATCAGCCCCAGCATTTT. Amino acid sequence: CASSDQWEGGYNQPQHF.

The chain carries TRBV18 and TRBJ1-1, with D possibly being TRBD1 (5 bases). The CDR3 consists of 14 residues. Trimming cost V 3 bases and J 1 base, with 9 bases left between them. The germline gives CDR1 KGHSH, CDR2 LQKENI. The CDR3 DNA sequence: TGTGCCAGCTCACCGATTGACAGGAACACTGAAGCTTTCTTT. Translated: CASSPIDRNTEAFF.

This sequence joins TRBV11-2 and TRBJ1-1, with 9 bases lining up with TRBD1. Per germline, CDR1 SGHAT and CDR2 FQNNGV. Trimming at V came to 4 bases and at J to 11 bases, leaving 5 bases not matched to a gene. There are 12 residues in the CDR3. The chain's CDR3 is CASSSLQGAAFF. The CDR3 bases are TGTGCCAGCAGCTCCCTACAGGGGGCGGCTTTCTTT.

Remarks on this clone: A junction boundary mismatches the germline segment, possibly from a read error. The chain is built from TRBV5-4 and TRBJ2-4, with 9 bases matching TRBD1. CDR1 SGHNT and CDR2 YYREEE come from the germline V gene (reference sequence). This CDR3 is 14 amino acids long. CDR3 in amino acids: CASSWGQGKNIQCF. CDR3 in DNA: TGTGCCAGCAGCTGGGGACAGGGAAAAAACATTCAGTGCTTC.

This clone turned up a few times. The sample holds other DNA sequences that translate to the same CDR3. The V gene is TRBV7-2, the J gene TRBJ2-7; 9 bases agree with TRBD2. This CDR3 contains 15 residues. V was pared by 1 base and J by 4 bases, with 5 bases of the junction left unmatched. From germline, CDR1 is SGHTA and CDR2 FQGNSA. The CDR3 loop is CASSLDTSGSYEQYF. CDR3 nucleotides: TGTGCCAGCAGCTTAGACACTAGCGGGTCTTACGAGCAGTACTTC.

The V gene is TRBV4-3, the J gene TRBJ2-2; TRBD1 might be the D (6 bases). Germline CDR1 and CDR2: LGHNA and YSLEER. The CDR3 is made up of 16 amino acids. V was pared by 0 bases and J by 2 bases, with 10 bases between. The chain's CDR3 is CASSQDGQTNTGELFF. CDR3 sequence (DNA): TGCGCCAGCAGCCAAGATGGACAGACAAACACCGGGGAGCTGTTTTTT.

The genes are TRBV7-9 and TRBJ1-1; no clear D gene. CDR1 is SEHNR and CDR2 is FQNEAQ in the germline V gene (reference sequence). With 7 bases removed from V and 0 bases from J, the gap between germline ends came to 12 bases. The CDR3 covers 14 residues. As DNA, the CDR3 is TGTGCCAGCATCGAGGGAGTTATGAACACTGAAGCTTTCTTT. Translating gives CASIEGVMNTEAFF.

The J gene is TRBJ1-6, the V gene TRBV20-1; TRBD1 might be the D (5 bases). The CDR3 covers 15 residues. Germline-derived CDR1 and CDR2 are DFQATT and SNEGSKA (reference sequence). V was trimmed by 4 bases and J by 9 bases, leaving 19 bases between them. CDR3: CSAIDAGSLSSPLHF. DNA for the CDR3: TGCAGTGCTATTGACGCAGGGTCACTGAGTTCACCCCTCCACTTT.

This chain joins TRBV9 and TRBJ1-4; weak D call: TRBD1 (6 bases). There are 15 residues in the CDR3. V was trimmed by 0 bases and J by 8 bases, leaving 14 bases between them. In germline, CDR1 is SGDLS, CDR2 YYNGEE. Here the CDR3 DNA reads TGTGCCAGCAGCGTAGCTACAGGGTCGCACGAAAAACTGTTTTTT. Its protein is CASSVATGSHEKLFF.

This clone was seen only a few times. J is TRBJ2-2 and V is TRBV11-2, with D possibly being TRBD2 (6 bases). V lost 4 bases and J 2 bases, leaving 17 bases between the germline ends. The V gene's germline CDR1 is SGHAT and CDR2 FQNNGV. The CDR3 consists of 17 residues. The CDR3 is CASSSIGGGTNTGELFF. The CDR3 DNA follows: TGTGCCAGCAGCTCTATAGGTGGGGGGACCAACACCGGGGAGCTGTTTTTT.

This sequence joins TRBV24-1 and TRBJ2-7; no definite D call. V gave up 3 bases and J gave up 4 bases, with 12 bases separating them. Germline lookup yields CDR1 KGHDR and CDR2 SFDVKD. The CDR3 length is 14 residues. CDR3: CATSDPSVSYEQYF. CDR3 bases: TGTGCCACCAGTGATCCTTCGGTCTCTTACGAGCAGTACTTC.

This clone occurred a few times. The chain carries TRBV2 and TRBJ1-5; 7 bases agree with TRBD1. This CDR3 region has 13 residues. V dropped 6 bases and J dropped 6; count of bases not matched to a gene: 5. CDR1 and CDR2 (germline): SNHLY, FYNNEI. CDR3 nucleotides: TGTGCCAGCAGCGACAGGGCGGTTCAGCCCCAGCATTTT. Translated: CASSDRAVQPQHF.